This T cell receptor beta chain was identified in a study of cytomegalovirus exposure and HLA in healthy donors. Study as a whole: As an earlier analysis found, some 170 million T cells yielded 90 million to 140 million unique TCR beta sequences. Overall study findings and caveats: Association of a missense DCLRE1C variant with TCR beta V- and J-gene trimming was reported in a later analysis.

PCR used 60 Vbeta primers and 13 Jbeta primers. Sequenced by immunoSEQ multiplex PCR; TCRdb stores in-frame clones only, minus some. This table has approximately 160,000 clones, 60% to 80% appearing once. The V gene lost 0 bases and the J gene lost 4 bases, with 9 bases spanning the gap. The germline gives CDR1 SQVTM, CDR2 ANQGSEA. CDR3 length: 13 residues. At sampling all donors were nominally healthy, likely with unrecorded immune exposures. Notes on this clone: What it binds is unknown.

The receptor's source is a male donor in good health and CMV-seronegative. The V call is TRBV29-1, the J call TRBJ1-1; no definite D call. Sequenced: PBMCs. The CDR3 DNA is TGCAGCGTTGAAGAAGCGTCCTTCACTGAAGCTTTCTTT. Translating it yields CSVEEASFTEAFF.